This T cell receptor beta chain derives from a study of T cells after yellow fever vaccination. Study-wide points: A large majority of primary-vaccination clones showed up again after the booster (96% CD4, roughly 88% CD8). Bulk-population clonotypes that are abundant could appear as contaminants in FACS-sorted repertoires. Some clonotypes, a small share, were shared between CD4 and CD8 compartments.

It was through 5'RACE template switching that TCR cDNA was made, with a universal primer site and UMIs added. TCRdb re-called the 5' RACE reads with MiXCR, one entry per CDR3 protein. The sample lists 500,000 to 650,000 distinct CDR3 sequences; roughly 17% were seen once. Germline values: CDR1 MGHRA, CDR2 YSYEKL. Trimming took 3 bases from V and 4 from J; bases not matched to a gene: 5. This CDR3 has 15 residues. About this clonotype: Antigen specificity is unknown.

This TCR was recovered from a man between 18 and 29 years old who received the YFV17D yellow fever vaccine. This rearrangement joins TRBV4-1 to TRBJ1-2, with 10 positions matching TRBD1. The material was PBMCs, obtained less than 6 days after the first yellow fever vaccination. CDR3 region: CASSQRQGAAYGYTF. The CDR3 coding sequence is TGCGCCAGCAGCCAGCGACAGGGGGCCGCCTATGGCTACACCTTC.